The T cell receptor beta chain described here comes from a study of patients and donors after allogeneic stem cell transplantation. CDR1 LGHNA and CDR2 YNFKEQ come from the germline V gene. This CDR3 spans 16 amino acids. V dropped 4 bases and J dropped 0 bases, with 13 bases sitting between them. This clonotype showed up many times. TCRdb re-analysed the RT-PCR reads in MiXCR, keeping a single row per CDR3 protein. The data contain about 39,000 distinct CDR3 sequences, 25% to 40% of them seen just once; the ten biggest clones take up roughly 78%. The chain employs TRBV4-2 and TRBJ1-5; possible D gene TRBD1, 6 bases. The sequence was collected from a human donor who was either an allogeneic HSCT recipient or a stem cell or donor lymphocyte infusion donor (not recorded which). It is not recorded whose cells these are; they may come from a transplant donor. Material for sequencing was blood, either unsorted or a sorted T cell fraction (not recorded which). CDR3 loop: CASSPGQLVSNQPQHF. The CDR3 DNA is TGTGCCAGCAGCCCCGGACAGCTCGTTAGCAATCAGCCCCAGCATTTT.